These T cell receptor beta chains were read from a single sample in a study of radiotherapy plus CTLA-4 blockade in lung cancer. Profiled with immunoSEQ multiplex PCR; TCRdb holds only in-frame clones, not every one. The table lists about 49,000 clones, around 83% of them singletons. Sequencing used peripheral blood, obtained from a patient treated with radiotherapy plus ipilimumab. Receptor source: a human donor with non-small cell lung cancer whose response to radiotherapy plus ipilimumab could not be evaluated. CDR3s include the opening cysteine and the closing phenylalanine or tryptophan. D genes are given only for firm matches. Size tells how often a clone was seen (once, few, many) or the class of an expanded clone, and some rows leave it out.

J gene	D gene	clone size	V gene	CDR3 DNA	CDR3 protein
TRBJ1-2	NA	NA	TRBV11-1	TGTGCCAGCAGCCCGCCTCCTGCAGGGGCTTATTCTGGCTACACCTTC	CASSPPPAGAYSGYTF
TRBJ2-7	TRBD2	NA	TRBV6-5	TGTGCCAGCAGAAGAGCTAGCGGGAGGGCCGGGGAGCAGTACTTC	CASRRASGRAGEQYF
TRBJ2-6	TRBD2	once	TRBV28	TGTGCCAGCAGTTTCTTGTCACTAGCGGGAGGTGGACTCTCTGGGGCCAACGTCCTGACTTTC	CASSFLSLAGGGLSGANVLTF
TRBJ2-7	TRBD1	NA	TRBV29-1	TGCAGCGTTGAAGACCCCCTGGGTCCCGGGACAGAACGTGGGACCTACGAGCAGTACTTC	CSVEDPLGPGTERGTYEQYF
TRBJ2-7	TRBD2	NA	TRBV7-9	TGTGCCAGCAGCCGAGTCAGCGGGGGGACCTACGAGCAGTACTTC	CASSRVSGGTYEQYF
TRBJ2-1	TRBD2	NA	TRBV6-6	TGTGCCAGCAGCCCTACACTAGCGGGAGCTGGGTATGAGCAGTTCTTC	CASSPTLAGAGYEQFF
TRBJ2-1	NA	NA	TRBV6-1	TGTGCCAGCAGTGCTAAATCCGTGAGCTCCTACAATGAGCAGTTCTTC	CASSAKSVSSYNEQFF
TRBJ1-5	TRBD1	NA	TRBV2	TGTGCCAGCAGACCTACAGGGGTCGGTCAGCCCCAGCATTTT	CASRPTGVGQPQHF
TRBJ2-7	NA	NA	TRBV7-9	TGTGCCAGCAGCGGAGGGTGGGGATACGAGCAGTACTTC	CASSGGWGYEQYF
TRBJ1-2	NA	NA	TRBV5-1	TGCGCCAGCAGCCCGACAGGTATTAACTATGGCTACACCTTC	CASSPTGINYGYTF
TRBJ2-2	TRBD1	few	TRBV30	TGTGCCTGGAGTCCAACCGGGACAGTCTCTGGTTGGGTCGGGGAGCTGTTTTTT	CAWSPTGTVSGWVGELFF
TRBJ2-5	TRBD1	few	TRBV9	TGTGCCAGCAGCGCTTACTCGGGACAGGGGAGGGAGACCCAGTACTTC	CASSAYSGQGRETQYF
TRBJ1-3	NA	NA	TRBV5-4	TGTGCCAGCAGTACAGGTAGCTCTGGAAACACCATATATTTT	CASSTGSSGNTIYF
TRBJ1-1	TRBD1	NA	TRBV9	TGTGCCAGCAGCCTCTCCCCCGAAAGACAGGGGAACACTGAAGCTTTCTTT	CASSLSPERQGNTEAFF
TRBJ2-3	NA	NA	TRBV4-1	TGCGCCAGCAGCCAAGATCCGGGGCGGGACCCAGATACGCAGTATTTT	CASSQDPGRDPDTQYF
TRBJ1-1	NA	NA	TRBV4-3	TGCGCCAGCAGCCAAGGTAGGGGGAGGAACACTGAAGCTTTCTTT	CASSQGRGRNTEAFF
TRBJ1-1	NA	NA	TRBV28	TGTGCCAGCAGTTTCGACTACCCCCGTTTTGACACTGAAGCTTTCTTT	CASSFDYPRFDTEAFF
TRBJ2-1	TRBD1	few	TRBV5-1	TGCGCCAGCAGCTCTGCGAGGGACAGGGGGAGATATGAGCAGTTCTTC	CASSSARDRGRYEQFF
TRBJ2-3	NA	NA	TRBV4-1	TGCGCCAGCAGCCGTTTGGGGGCGCGGGATACGCAGTATTTT	CASSRLGARDTQYF
TRBJ2-5	TRBD1	NA	TRBV11-3	TGTGCCAGCAGCTTAGGGACAGGGAAAGAGACCCAGTACTTC	CASSLGTGKETQYF
TRBJ1-5	TRBD1	NA	TRBV2	TGTGCCAGCAGTGAAGGACAGGGATTTCAGCCCCAGCATTTT	CASSEGQGFQPQHF
TRBJ2-1	NA	once	TRBV21-1	TGTGCCAGCAGCAACCGGGACAGGGGGCGCCGTGGGGAGCAGTTCTTC	CASSNRDRGRRGEQFF
TRBJ2-5	NA	NA	TRBV5-1	TGCGCCAGCAGCTTGGGTCAGCGGAAAGAGACCCAGTACTTC	CASSLGQRKETQYF
TRBJ2-1	TRBD2	NA	TRBV6-1	TGTGCCAGCAGCAGGGACTACTCGGAGCAGTTCTTC	CASSRDYSEQFF
TRBJ1-2	TRBD1	NA	TRBV18	TGTGCCAGCTCATGGGACAGGGGCCAGGGAGGCTACACCTTC	CASSWDRGQGGYTF
TRBJ2-3	NA	NA	TRBV27	TGTGCCAGCAAAGCGCTGTGGGACTTTAAAGGGGGCACAGATACGCAGTATTTT	CASKALWDFKGGTDTQYF
TRBJ2-2	TRBD2	NA	TRBV29-1	TGCAGCGTCAAAGGGACTAGCGGGCCCGGGGAGCTGTTTTTT	CSVKGTSGPGELFF
TRBJ2-5	NA	NA	TRBV21-1	TGTGCCAGCAGCAAAGGTGGGACAGACTACCAAGAGACCCAGTACTTC	CASSKGGTDYQETQYF
TRBJ1-3	NA	NA	TRBV27	TGTGCCAGCAGTTTAATAAGGGCCGGGAATGGAAACACCATATATTTT	CASSLIRAGNGNTIYF
TRBJ2-1	TRBD2	NA	TRBV4-3	TGCGCCAGCAGCCCGGGACTAGCGGAATCCTACAATGAGCAGTTCTTC	CASSPGLAESYNEQFF
TRBJ1-5	TRBD1	few	TRBV6-1	TGTGCCAGCAGTCCGGGACAGGGCCATCAGCCCCAGCATTTT	CASSPGQGHQPQHF
TRBJ1-3	TRBD1	NA	TRBV7-9	TGTGCCAGCAGCATGACAGGGATGGGAAACACCATATATTTT	CASSMTGMGNTIYF
TRBJ1-2	NA	few	TRBV29-1	TGCAGCGTTGAGGAGGGGGGCTACACCTTC	CSVEEGGYTF
TRBJ1-3	NA	NA	TRBV19	TGTGCCAGTAGTCTCGGGACTCCTGGAAACACCATATATTTT	CASSLGTPGNTIYF
TRBJ1-4	NA	NA	TRBV30	TGTGCCTGGGCGGGGGAACTTAATGAAAAACTGTTTTTT	CAWAGELNEKLFF
TRBJ1-5	TRBD1	NA	TRBV2	TGTGCCAGCAGTGGATCTACAGGGGGTCGGAAGGGCAATCAGCCCCAGCATTTT	CASSGSTGGRKGNQPQHF